This TCR beta chain is from a study of T cells after yellow fever vaccination. Study details: With SMART-Seq v4 Ultra Low Input, the fractions containing low cell numbers were prepared.

TCRdb independently ran MiXCR on the 5' RACE reads; one entry per CDR3 protein. The sample carries some 350,000 distinct CDR3 sequences, around a tenth recorded once. Trimming cost V 6 bases and J 7 bases, with 16 bases left between them. The CDR3 spans 12 residues. CDR1 is DFQATT and CDR2 is SNEGSKA in the germline V gene (reference sequence). The study's findings and limits: Weaker overall, the secondary response nonetheless peaked faster (day 5 versus 15).

A remark on this clonotype: Antigen unknown.

The sequences come from PBMCs, collected on the day of the first yellow fever vaccination. The receptor was derived from a man aged 18 to 29 who received the YFV17D yellow fever vaccine. The chain joins TRBV20-1 to TRBJ2-7, with D perhaps TRBD1 or TRBD2 (5 bases each). In DNA, the CDR3 is TGCAGTGCAAAGACGGGGCTGGGGGAGCAGTACTTC. Amino acids: CSAKTGLGEQYF.